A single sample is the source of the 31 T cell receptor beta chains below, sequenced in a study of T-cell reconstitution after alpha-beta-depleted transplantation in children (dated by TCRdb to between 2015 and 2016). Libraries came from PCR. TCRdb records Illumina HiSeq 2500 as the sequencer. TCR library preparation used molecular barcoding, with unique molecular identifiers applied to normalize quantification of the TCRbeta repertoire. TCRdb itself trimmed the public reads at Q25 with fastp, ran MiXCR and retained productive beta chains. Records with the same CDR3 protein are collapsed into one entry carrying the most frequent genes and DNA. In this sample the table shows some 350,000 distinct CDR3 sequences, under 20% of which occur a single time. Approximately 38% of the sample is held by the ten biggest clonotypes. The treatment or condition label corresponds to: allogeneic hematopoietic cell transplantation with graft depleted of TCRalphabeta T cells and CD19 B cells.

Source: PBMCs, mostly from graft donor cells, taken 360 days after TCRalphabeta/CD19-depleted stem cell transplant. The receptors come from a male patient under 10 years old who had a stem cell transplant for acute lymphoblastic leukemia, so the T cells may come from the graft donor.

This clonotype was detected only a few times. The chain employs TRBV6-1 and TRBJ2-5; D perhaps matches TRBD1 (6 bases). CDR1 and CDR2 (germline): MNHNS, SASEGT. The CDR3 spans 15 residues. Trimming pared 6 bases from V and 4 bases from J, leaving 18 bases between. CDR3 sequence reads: CASSILQGVRETQYF. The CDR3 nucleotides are TGTGCCAGCAGCATTCTACAGGGCGTCAGAGAGACCCAGTACTTC.

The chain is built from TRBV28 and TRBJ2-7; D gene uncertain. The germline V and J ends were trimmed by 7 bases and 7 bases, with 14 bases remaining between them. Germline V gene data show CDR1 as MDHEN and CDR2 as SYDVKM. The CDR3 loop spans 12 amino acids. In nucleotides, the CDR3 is TGTGCCAGCATGGCGTATAAGATGGAGCAGTACTTC. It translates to CASMAYKMEQYF.

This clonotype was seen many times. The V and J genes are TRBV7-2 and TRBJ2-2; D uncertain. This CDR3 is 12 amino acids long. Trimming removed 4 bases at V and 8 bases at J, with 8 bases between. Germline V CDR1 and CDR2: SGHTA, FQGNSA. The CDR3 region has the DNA TGTGCCAGCAGCTCAAACTTTGGGGAGCTGTTTTTT. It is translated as CASSSNFGELFF. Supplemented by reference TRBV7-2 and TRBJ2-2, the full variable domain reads GAGVSQSPSNKVTEKGKDVELRCDPISGHTALYWYRQSLGQGLEFLIYFQGNSAPDKSGLPSDRFSAERTGGSVSTLTIQRTQQEDSAVYLCASSSNFGELFFGEGSRLTVL.

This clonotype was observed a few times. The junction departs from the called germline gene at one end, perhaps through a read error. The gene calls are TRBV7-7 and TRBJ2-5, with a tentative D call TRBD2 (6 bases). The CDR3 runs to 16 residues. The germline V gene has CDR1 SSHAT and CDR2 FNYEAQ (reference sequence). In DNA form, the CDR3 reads TGTGCTAGCAGCTTACGCCGCCGAGGAGCGGGCGAGACCCAGTACTTC. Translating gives CASSLRRRGAGETQYF.

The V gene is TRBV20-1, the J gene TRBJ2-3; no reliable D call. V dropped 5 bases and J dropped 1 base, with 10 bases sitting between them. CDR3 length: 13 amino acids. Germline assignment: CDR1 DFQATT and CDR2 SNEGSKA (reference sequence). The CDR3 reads CSALTSRTDTQYF. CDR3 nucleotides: TGCAGTGCTCTCACATCTCGCACAGATACGCAGTATTTT.

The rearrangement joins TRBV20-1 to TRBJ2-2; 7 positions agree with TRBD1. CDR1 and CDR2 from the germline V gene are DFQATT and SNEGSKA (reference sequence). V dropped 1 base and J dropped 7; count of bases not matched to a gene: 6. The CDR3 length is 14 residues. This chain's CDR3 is CSARGTGVGGELFF. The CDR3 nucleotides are TGCAGTGCTAGAGGCACAGGGGTCGGCGGGGAGCTGTTTTTT.

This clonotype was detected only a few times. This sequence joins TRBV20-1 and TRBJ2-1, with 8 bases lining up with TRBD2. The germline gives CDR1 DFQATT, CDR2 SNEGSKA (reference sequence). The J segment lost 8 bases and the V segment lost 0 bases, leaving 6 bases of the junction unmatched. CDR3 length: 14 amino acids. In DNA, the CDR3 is TGCAGTGCTAGAGATTCCGGGAGGGTGTATGAGCAGTTCTTC. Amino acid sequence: CSARDSGRVYEQFF.

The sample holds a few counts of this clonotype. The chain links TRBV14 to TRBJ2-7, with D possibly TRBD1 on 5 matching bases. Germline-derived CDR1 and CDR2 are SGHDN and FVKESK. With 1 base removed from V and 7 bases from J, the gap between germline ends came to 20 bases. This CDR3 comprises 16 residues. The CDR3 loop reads CASSQVSAETGGEQYF. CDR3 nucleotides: TGTGCCAGCAGCCAAGTATCGGCGGAAACAGGTGGAGAGCAGTACTTC.

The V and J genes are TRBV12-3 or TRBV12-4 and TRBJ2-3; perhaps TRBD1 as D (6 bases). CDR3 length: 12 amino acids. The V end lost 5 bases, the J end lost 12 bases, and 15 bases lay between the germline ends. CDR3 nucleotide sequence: TGTGCCAGCAGTGATACAGGGACGCGTCAGTATTTT. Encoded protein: CASSDTGTRQYF.

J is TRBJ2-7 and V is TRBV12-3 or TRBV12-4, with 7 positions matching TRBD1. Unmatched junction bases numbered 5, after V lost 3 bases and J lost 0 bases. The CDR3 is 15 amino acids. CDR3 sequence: CASSFQQGYSYEQYF. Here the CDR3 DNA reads TGTGCCAGCAGTTTCCAACAGGGGTACTCCTACGAGCAGTACTTC.

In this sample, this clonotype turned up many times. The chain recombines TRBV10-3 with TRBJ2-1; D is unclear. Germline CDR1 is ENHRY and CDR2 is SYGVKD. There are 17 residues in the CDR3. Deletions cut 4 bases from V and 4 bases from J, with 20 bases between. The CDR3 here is CAISADVTGDLYNEQFF. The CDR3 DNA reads TGTGCCATCAGTGCGGACGTCACGGGTGACCTATACAATGAGCAGTTCTTC.

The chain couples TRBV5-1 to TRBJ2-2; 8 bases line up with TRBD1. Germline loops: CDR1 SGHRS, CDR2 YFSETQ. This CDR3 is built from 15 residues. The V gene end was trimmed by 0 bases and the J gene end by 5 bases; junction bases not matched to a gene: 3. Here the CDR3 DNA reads TGCGCCAGCAGCTTGGGGGACAGGTTAACCGGGGAGCTGTTTTTT. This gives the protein CASSLGDRLTGELFF.

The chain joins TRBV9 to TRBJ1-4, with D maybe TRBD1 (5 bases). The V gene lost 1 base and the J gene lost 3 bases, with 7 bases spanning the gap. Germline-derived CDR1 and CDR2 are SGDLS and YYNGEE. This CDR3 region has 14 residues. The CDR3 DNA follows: TGTGCCAGCAGCGTATCAGGGTCTAATGAAAAACTGTTTTTT. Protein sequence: CASSVSGSNEKLFF.

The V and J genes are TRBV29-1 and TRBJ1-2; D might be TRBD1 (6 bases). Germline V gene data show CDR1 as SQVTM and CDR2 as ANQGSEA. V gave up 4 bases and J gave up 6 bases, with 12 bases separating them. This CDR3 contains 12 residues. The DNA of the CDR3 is TGCAGCGTTGTCCGGGGGGGCGATGGCTACACCTTC. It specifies CSVVRGGDGYTF.

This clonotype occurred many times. The CDR3 coding sequence is TGTGCCACCAGTGATGGGGCGGCTATATACAATGAGCAGTTCTTC. Translation gives CATSDGAAIYNEQFF. V gene TRBV24-1 combines with J gene TRBJ2-1, with D perhaps matching TRBD1 (5 bases). The CDR3 has 15 residues. The V end was cut by 3 bases, the J end by 4 bases, with 12 bases between. Germline CDR1 KGHDR, CDR2 SFDVKD.

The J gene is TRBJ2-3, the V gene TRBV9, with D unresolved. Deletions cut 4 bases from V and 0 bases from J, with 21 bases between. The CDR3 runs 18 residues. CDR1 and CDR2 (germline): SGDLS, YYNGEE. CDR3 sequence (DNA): TGTGCCAGCAGCCCCCTAAACCTTGCCCTGACTAGCACAGATACGCAGTATTTT. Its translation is CASSPLNLALTSTDTQYF.

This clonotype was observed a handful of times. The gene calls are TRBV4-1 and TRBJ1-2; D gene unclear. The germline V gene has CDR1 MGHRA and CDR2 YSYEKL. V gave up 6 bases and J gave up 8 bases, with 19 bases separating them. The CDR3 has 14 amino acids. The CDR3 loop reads CASRADKVALGYTF. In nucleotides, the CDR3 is TGCGCCAGCAGAGCCGACAAGGTGGCACTGGGCTACACCTTC.

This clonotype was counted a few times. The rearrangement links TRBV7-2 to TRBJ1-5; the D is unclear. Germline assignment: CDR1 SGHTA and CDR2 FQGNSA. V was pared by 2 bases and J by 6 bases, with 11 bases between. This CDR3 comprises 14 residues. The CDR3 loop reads CASSLMPGSQPQHF. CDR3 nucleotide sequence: TGTGCCAGCAGCTTAATGCCAGGAAGTCAGCCCCAGCATTTT.

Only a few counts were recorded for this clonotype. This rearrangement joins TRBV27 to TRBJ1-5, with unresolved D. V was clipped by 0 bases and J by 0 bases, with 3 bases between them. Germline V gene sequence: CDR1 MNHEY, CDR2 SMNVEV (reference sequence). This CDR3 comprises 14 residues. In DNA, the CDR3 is TGTGCCAGCAGTTTATCTTTTAGCAATCAGCCCCAGCATTTT. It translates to CASSLSFSNQPQHF.

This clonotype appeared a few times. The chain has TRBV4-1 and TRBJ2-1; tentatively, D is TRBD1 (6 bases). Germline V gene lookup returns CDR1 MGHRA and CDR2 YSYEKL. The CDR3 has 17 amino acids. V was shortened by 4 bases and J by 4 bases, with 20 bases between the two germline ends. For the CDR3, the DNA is TGCGCCAGCAGCCCCGGAAGGGGGATCACTGGGTACAATGAGCAGTTCTTC. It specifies CASSPGRGITGYNEQFF.

This CDR3 reads CASSSHPLAGSYNEQFF. The CDR3 DNA sequence: TGTGCCAGCAGCTCCCACCCACTAGCGGGCTCCTACAATGAGCAGTTCTTC. The V and J genes are TRBV11-2 and TRBJ2-1; TRBD2 aligns across 9 bases. The CDR3 covers 17 residues. V was clipped by 4 bases and J by 0 bases; unmatched bases: 7. Germline lookup yields CDR1 SGHAT and CDR2 FQNNGV.

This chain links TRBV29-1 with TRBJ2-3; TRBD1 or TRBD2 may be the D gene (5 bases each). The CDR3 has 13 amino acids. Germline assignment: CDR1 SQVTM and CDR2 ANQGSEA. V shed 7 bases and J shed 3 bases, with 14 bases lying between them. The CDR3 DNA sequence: TGCAGCGAGAGTGGGGGTTGGACAGATACGCAGTATTTT. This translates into CSESGGWTDTQYF.

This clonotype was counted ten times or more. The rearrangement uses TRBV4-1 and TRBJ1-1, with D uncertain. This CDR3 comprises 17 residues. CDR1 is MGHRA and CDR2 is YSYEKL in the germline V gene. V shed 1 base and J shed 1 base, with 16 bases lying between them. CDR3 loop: CASSQGRLAEPNTEAFF. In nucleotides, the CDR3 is TGCGCCAGCAGCCAAGGAAGACTGGCCGAGCCGAACACTGAAGCTTTCTTT.

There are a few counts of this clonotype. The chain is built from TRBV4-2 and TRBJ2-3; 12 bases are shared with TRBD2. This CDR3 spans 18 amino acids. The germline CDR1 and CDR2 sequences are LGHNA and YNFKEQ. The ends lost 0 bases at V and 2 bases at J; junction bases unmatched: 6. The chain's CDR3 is CASSQDVASGRVTDTQYF. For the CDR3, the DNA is TGTGCCAGCAGCCAAGATGTCGCTAGCGGGAGGGTCACAGATACGCAGTATTTT.

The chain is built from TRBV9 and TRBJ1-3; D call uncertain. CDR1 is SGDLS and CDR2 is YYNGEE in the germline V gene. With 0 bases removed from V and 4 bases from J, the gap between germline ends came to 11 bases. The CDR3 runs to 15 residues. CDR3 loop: CASSVVSGAGNTIYF. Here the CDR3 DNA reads TGTGCCAGCAGCGTAGTTAGTGGAGCGGGAAACACCATATATTTT.

In nucleotides, the CDR3 is TGTGCCAGCAGTGTGAATGGAGATCAGCCCCAGCATTTT. Amino acids: CASSVNGDQPQHF. The chain is built from TRBV3-1 and TRBJ1-5; D gene uncertain. This CDR3 has 13 amino acids. Trimming left V 6 bases short and J 5 bases short, with 11 bases between. Germline V gene sequence: CDR1 LGHDT, CDR2 YNNKEL (reference sequence).

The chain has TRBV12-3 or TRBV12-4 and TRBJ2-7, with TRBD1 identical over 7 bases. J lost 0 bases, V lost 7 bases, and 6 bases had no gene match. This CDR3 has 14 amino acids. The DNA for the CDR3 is TGTGCCAGCAATCCGGGACAGAGCTCCTACGAGCAGTACTTC. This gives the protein CASNPGQSSYEQYF.

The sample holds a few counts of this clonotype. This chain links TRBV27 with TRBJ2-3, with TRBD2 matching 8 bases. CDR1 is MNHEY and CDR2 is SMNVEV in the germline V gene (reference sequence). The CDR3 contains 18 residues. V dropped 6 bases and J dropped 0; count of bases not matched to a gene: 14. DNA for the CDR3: TGTGCCAGCAGACCCTCCCCCTTTAGCGGGGCAAGCACAGATACGCAGTATTTT. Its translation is CASRPSPFSGASTDTQYF.

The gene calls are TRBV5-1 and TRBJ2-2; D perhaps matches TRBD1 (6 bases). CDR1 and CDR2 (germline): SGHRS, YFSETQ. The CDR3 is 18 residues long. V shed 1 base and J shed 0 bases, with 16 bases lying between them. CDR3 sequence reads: CASSLLDSGQTNTGELFF. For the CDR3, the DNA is TGCGCCAGCAGCTTGTTAGACTCGGGACAAACGAACACCGGGGAGCTGTTTTTT.

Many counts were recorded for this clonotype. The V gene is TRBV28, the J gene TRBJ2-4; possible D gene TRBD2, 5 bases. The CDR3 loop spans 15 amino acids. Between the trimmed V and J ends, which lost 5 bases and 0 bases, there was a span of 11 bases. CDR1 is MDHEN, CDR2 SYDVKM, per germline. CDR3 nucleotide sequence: TGTGCCAGCAGTGCGGGCACGGTAGCCAAAAACATTCAGTACTTC. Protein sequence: CASSAGTVAKNIQYF.

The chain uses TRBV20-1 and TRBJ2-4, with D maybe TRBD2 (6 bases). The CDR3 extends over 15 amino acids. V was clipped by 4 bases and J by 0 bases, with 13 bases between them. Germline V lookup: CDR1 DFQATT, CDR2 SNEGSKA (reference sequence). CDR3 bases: TGCAGTGCTATCCCCGGACTACTAGCCAAAAACATTCAGTACTTC. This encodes CSAIPGLLAKNIQYF.